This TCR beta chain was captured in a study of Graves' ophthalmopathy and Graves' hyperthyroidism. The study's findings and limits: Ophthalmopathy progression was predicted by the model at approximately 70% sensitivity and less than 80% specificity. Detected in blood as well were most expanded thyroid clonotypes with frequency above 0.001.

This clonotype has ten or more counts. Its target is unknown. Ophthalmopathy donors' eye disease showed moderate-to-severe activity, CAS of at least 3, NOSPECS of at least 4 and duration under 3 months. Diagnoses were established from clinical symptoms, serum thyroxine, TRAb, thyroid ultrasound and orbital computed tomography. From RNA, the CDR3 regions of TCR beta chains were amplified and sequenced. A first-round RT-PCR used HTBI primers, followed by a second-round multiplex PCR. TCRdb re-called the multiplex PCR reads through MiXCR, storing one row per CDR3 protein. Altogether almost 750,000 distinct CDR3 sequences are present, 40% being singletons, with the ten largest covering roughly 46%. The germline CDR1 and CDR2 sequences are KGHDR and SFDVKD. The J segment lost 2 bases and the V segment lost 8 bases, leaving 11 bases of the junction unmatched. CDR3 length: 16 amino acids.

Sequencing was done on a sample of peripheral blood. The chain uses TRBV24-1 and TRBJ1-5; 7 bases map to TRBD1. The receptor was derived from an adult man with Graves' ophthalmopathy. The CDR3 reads CATTRGRNFGNQPQHF. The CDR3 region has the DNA TGTGCCACCACGAGGGGGCGTAATTTTGGCAATCAGCCCCAGCATTTT.